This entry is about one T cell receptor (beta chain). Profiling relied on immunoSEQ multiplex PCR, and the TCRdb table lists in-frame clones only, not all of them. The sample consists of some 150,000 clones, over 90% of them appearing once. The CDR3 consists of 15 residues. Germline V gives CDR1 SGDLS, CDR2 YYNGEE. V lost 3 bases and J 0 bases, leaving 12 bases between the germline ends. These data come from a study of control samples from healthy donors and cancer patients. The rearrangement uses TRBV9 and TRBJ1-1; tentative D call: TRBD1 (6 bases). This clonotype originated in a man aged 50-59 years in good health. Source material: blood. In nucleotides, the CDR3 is TGTGCCAGCAGCGGGCCGACAGGTTTGAACACTGAAGCTTTCTTT. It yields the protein CASSGPTGLNTEAFF.